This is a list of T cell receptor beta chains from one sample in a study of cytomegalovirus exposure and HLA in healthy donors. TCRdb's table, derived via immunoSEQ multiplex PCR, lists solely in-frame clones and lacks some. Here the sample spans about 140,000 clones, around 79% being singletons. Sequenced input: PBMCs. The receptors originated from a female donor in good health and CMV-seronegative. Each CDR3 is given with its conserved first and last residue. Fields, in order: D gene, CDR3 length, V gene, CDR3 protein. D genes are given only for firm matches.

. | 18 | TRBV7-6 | CASSLFRTVWGVLYEQYF
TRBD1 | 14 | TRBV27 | CASRKRGQGDEQYF
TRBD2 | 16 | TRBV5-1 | CASSPGRLAGEDTQYF
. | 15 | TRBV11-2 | CASSLTGILGNTIYF
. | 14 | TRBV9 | CASSVGYGNTEAFF
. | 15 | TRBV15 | CATSLLLGVNEKLFF
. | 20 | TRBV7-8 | CASSLAYRGSSFSGANVLTF
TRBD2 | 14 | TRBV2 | CASGKTSGKGIQYF
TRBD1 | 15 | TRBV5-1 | CASSPGTGAINEQFF
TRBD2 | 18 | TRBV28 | CASSYPRTSGRFYNEQFF
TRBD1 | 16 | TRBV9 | CASSVQGQEEIDTQYF
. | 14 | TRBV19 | CASSIEEVGQPQHF
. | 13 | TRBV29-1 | CSVEPGGGTEAFF
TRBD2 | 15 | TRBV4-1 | CASSQAGLAGDTQYF
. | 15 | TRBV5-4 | CASSFRGEFSYEQYF
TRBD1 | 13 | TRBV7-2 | CASSLGTGDQQFF
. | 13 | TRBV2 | CASRRGRVGEAFF
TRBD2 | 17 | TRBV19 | CASSRDPSGHSFDTQYF
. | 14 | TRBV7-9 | CASSSRGLTDTQYF
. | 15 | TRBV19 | CASSEGDATNEKLFF
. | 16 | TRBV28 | CASSSGRDTTFYEQYF
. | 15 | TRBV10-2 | CASSESVAHSYEQYF
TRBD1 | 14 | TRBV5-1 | CASSLWDSAYEQYF
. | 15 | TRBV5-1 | CASSRRSDLGAEAFF
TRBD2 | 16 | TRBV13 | CASSTQRGRTKNIQYF
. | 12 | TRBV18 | CASSPLADTQYF
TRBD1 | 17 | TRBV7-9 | CSSSLVYDRGNNYGYTF
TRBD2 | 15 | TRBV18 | CASSMAGADTGELFF
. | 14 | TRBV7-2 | CASSLAHTYNEQFF
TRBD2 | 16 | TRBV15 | CATSRDRSGRADTQYF
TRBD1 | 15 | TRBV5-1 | CASSWGQLVHTEAFF
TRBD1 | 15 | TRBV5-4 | CASSRQGAGTDTQYF
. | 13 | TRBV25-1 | CASSERDWGGYTF
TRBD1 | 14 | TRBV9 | CASSDGTANEKLFF
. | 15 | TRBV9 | CASSLDGRAYNEQFF
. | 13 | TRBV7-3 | CASSLIGGAEQYF
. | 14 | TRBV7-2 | CASSRRGTNYGYTF
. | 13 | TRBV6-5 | CASSKGLLGGYTF
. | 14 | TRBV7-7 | CASSPVGGGGELFF
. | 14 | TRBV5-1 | CASSLGGSQETQYF
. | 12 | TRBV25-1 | CASKGDTDTQYF
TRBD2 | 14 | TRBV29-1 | CSVEVGGGPGEQYF
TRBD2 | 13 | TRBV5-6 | CASSLGLAGRAYF
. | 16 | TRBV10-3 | CAISESLSGGREKLFF
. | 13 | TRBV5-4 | CASSLIRQREAFF
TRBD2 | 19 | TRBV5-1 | CASSLFTGLAGGPRYEQYF
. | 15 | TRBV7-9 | CASSLAMQGGNTIYF
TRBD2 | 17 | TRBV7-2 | CASSLVLGLAVSYEQYF
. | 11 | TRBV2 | CASSEPQSQHF
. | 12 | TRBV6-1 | CASSRENYEQYF
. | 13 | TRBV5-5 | CASSPTGVGPQHF
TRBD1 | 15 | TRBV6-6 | CASRSTGVGSYEQYF
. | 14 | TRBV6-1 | CASSKDGWGQPQHF
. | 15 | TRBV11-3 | CASSSLRGAGTEAFF
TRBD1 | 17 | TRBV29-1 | CSVEGTGQGITNYGYTF
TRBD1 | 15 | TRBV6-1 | CASSRGTGTRQPQHF
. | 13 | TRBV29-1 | CSVEEGGAREAFF
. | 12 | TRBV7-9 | CASSLGANEQFF
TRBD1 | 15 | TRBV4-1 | CASSQVAGGGPEAFF